Following are 18 T cell receptor beta chains from one sample sequenced in a study of CD8 T cells in ankylosing spondylitis. A single record per CDR3 protein comes from TCRdb applying MiXCR to the 5' RACE reads. This sample yields 300,000 to 350,000 distinct CDR3 sequences, of which roughly 14% are seen a single time; about 1% belongs to the top ten. Sample: blood, either unsorted or a sorted T cell fraction (not recorded which). The receptors were sampled from a male donor with ankylosing spondylitis or in good health (not recorded which).

This clonotype showed up just a few times. This chain joins TRBV6-5 and TRBJ2-3; TRBD1 or TRBD2 may be the D gene (6 bases each). CDR1 is MNHEY and CDR2 is SVGAGI in the germline V gene. The ends were cut back, 8 bases at V and 11 bases at J, with 14 bases in the middle. The CDR3 consists of 11 residues. The CDR3 region has the DNA TGTGCCAGCCAAGAGGGGGGTGGGCAGTATTTT. It is translated as CASQEGGGQYF.

In this sample, this clonotype turned up a few times. The chain combines TRBV12-3 or TRBV12-4 with TRBJ1-2; D is uncertain. The CDR3 has 13 amino acids. Trimming left V 1 base short and J 6 bases short, with 9 bases between. In DNA, the CDR3 is TGTGCCAGCAGTTTAGATCGGCTAGATGGCTACACCTTC. It codes for CASSLDRLDGYTF.

Many counts were recorded for this clonotype. The J gene is TRBJ1-2, the V gene TRBV12-3 or TRBV12-4; 7 nucleotides align to TRBD1. The CDR3 extends over 13 amino acids. V dropped 1 base and J dropped 5; count of bases not matched to a gene: 1. The CDR3 DNA reads as TGTGCCAGCAGTTTAGGGGACAGTTATGGCTACACCTTC. Translation: CASSLGDSYGYTF.

This clonotype was counted a few times. V and J are TRBV12-3 or TRBV12-4 and TRBJ1-2; no definite D call. Trimming took 2 bases from V and 4 from J, leaving 5 bases between them. The CDR3 sequence is 12 residues long. CDR3 sequence (DNA): TGTGCCAGCAGTTTAAAGGCCTATGGCTACACCTTC. Protein product: CASSLKAYGYTF.

The table lists this clonotype with a few counts. The chain carries TRBV10-3 and TRBJ2-2, with 9 bases lining up with TRBD1. The CDR3 is 16 amino acids. Germline loops: CDR1 ENHRY, CDR2 SYGVKD. J was trimmed by 2 bases and V by 5 bases; bases with no gene match: 6. The CDR3 region has the DNA TGTGCCATCAGTCCCCGGACAGGGGCAAACACCGGGGAGCTGTTTTTT. Its protein product is CAISPRTGANTGELFF.

This clonotype has only a few counts. This chain uses TRBV12-3 or TRBV12-4 with TRBJ1-5, with D perhaps matching TRBD1 (5 bases). Trimming cost V 5 bases and J 7 bases, with 18 bases left between them. The CDR3 has 15 amino acids. The CDR3 here is CASSQGNRRTQPQHF. The CDR3 DNA reads TGTGCCAGCAGTCAAGGGAACAGGCGAACACAGCCCCAGCATTTT.

V is TRBV3-1 and J is TRBJ2-2, with TRBD2 identical over 13 bases. The J segment lost 1 base and the V segment lost 1 base, leaving 3 bases of the junction unmatched. CDR1 LGHDT and CDR2 YNNKEL come from the germline V gene (reference sequence). This CDR3 has 18 amino acids. DNA for the CDR3: TGTGCCAGCAGCCAAGGACTAGCGGGAGGCCTGAACACCGGGGAGCTGTTTTTT. Amino acid sequence: CASSQGLAGGLNTGELFF.

This clonotype was observed at least ten times. V gene TRBV18 combines with J gene TRBJ2-7; D is unclear. This CDR3 is built from 17 residues. The V end was cut by 3 bases, the J end by 3 bases, with 21 bases between. Germline CDR1 is KGHSH and CDR2 is LQKENI. CDR3 sequence reads: CASSPVAWAVTGYEQYF. The CDR3 DNA sequence: TGTGCCAGCTCACCTGTCGCGTGGGCAGTAACTGGCTACGAGCAGTACTTC.

In its sample, this clonotype was seen a few times. CDR3 in DNA: TGCGCCAGCAGCTTGGGACTAGCGGGAGCTCCGGATACGCAGTATTTT. Protein: CASSLGLAGAPDTQYF. The chain uses TRBV5-1 and TRBJ2-3; 12 nucleotides agree with TRBD2. This CDR3 is 16 amino acids long. The V gene's germline CDR1 is SGHRS and CDR2 YFSETQ. The trim removed 0 bases at V and 6 bases at J, leaving 5 bases unmatched.

This clonotype was detected a few times. The CDR3 sequence: CASSQRASAVGELFF. The CDR3 DNA is TGTGCCAGCAGCCAGAGGGCAAGCGCGGTCGGGGAGCTGTTTTTT. This chain connects TRBV3-1 to TRBJ2-2; possibly TRBD2 for D (5 bases). This CDR3 comprises 15 residues. Germline CDR1 and CDR2: LGHDT and YNNKEL (reference sequence). Trimming pared 3 bases from V and 7 bases from J, leaving 15 bases between.

The V gene is TRBV19, the J gene TRBJ2-3, with 8 bases aligning to TRBD1. The V gene end was trimmed by 5 bases and the J gene end by 4 bases; junction bases not matched to a gene: 8. The CDR3 loop spans 15 amino acids. CDR1 is LNHDA, CDR2 SQIVND, per germline (reference sequence). The CDR3 protein is CASSPRTGLADTQYF. Written as DNA, the CDR3 is TGTGCCAGTAGTCCTAGGACAGGGCTAGCAGATACGCAGTATTTT.

The chain employs TRBV5-5 and TRBJ2-7; no definite D call. The CDR3 is 15 residues long. Germline CDR1 reads SGHKS; CDR2 reads YYEKEE (reference sequence). The V gene lost 0 bases and the J gene lost 0 bases, with 10 bases spanning the gap. The CDR3 is CASSLVGPLSYEQYF. CDR3 bases: TGTGCCAGCAGCTTGGTAGGTCCCCTCTCCTACGAGCAGTACTTC.

V is TRBV7-9 and J is TRBJ1-3, with 11 bases that match TRBD1. Germline V gene data show CDR1 as SEHNR and CDR2 as FQNEAQ (reference sequence). Germline trimming cut 5 bases from V and 2 bases from J; bases unmatched to any gene: 5. This CDR3 contains 16 residues. The CDR3 DNA follows: TGTGCCAGCAGCCCAGAGGGACAGGGGGCTGGAAACACCATATATTTT. This sequence encodes CASSPEGQGAGNTIYF.

V and J are TRBV20-1 and TRBJ2-3, with D possibly TRBD2 on 6 matching bases. CDR1 and CDR2 (germline): DFQATT, SNEGSKA (reference sequence). With 3 bases removed from V and 2 bases from J, the gap between germline ends came to 9 bases. CDR3 size: 13 residues. CDR3 DNA: TGCAGTGCTAGGGCGGGACTCACAGATACGCAGTATTTT. This codes for CSARAGLTDTQYF.

This sequence joins TRBV7-9 and TRBJ2-7, with 9 bases aligning to TRBD1. Per germline, CDR1 SEHNR and CDR2 FQNEAQ (reference sequence). This CDR3 is built from 15 residues. With 5 bases clipped from V and 3 bases from J, the junction kept 8 bases outside the gene matches. The CDR3 DNA is TGTGCCAGCAGCCCCCCGGGACAGGGATTCTACGAGCAGTACTTC. Translated: CASSPPGQGFYEQYF.

This clonotype appeared many times. The chain recombines TRBV10-3 with TRBJ2-2; TRBD2 matches at 7 bases. J was trimmed by 0 bases and V by 10 bases; bases with no gene match: 8. The CDR3 extends over 15 amino acids. CDR1 and CDR2 (germline): ENHRY, SYGVKD. In nucleotides, the CDR3 is TGTGCCACCCCCGGGACTAACACGAACACCGGGGAGCTGTTTTTT. It encodes CATPGTNTNTGELFF.

This clonotype appeared a few times. CDR3 in DNA: TGTGCCAGCAGCGCCGACAGCTACGGTGGCTACACCTTC. It yields the protein CASSADSYGGYTF. The gene calls are TRBV4-2 and TRBJ1-2; TRBD1 is a possible D gene (5 bases). The ends were cut back, 5 bases at V and 7 bases at J, with 14 bases in the middle. Germline V gene lookup returns CDR1 LGHNA and CDR2 YNFKEQ. The CDR3 totals 13 residues.

This clonotype was counted at least ten times. The J gene is TRBJ2-7, the V gene TRBV5-1; D is unresolved. Trimming cost V 6 bases and J 2 bases, with 15 bases left between them. The CDR3 runs 14 residues. Looked up from germline, CDR1 is SGHRS and CDR2 is YFSETQ. CDR3 amino acids: CASTHDKGTYEQYF. The DNA of the CDR3 is TGCGCCAGCACCCACGACAAGGGAACCTACGAGCAGTACTTC.